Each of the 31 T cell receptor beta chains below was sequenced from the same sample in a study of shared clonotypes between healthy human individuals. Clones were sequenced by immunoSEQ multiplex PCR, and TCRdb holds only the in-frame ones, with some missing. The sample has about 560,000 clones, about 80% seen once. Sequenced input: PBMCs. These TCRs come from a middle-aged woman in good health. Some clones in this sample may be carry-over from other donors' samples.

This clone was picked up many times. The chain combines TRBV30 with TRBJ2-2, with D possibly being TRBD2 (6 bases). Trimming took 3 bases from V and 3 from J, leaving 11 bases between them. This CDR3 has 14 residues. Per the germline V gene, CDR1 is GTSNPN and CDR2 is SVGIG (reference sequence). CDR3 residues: CAWSRLAYTGELFF. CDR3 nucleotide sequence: TGTGCCTGGAGCCGGCTAGCGTACACCGGGGAGCTGTTTTTT.

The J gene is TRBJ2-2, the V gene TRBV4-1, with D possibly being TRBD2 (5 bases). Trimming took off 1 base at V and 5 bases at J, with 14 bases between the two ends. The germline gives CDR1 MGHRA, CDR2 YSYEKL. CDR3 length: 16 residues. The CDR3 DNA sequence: TGCGCCAGCAGCCAAGTAGTCGGCCCGGGGACCGGGGAGCTGTTTTTT. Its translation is CASSQVVGPGTGELFF.

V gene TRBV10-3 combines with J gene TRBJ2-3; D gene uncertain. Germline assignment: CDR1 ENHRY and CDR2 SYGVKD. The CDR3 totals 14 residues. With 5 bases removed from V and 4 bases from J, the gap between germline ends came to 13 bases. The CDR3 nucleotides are TGTGCCATCAGTTATTCTACCGACGCAGATACGCAGTATTTT. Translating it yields CAISYSTDADTQYF.

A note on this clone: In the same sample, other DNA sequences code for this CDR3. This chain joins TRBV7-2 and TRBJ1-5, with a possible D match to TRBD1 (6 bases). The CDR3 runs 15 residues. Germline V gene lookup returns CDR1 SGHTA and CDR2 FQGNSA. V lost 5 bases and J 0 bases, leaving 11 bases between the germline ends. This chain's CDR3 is CASSPQGTSNQPQHF. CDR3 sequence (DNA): TGTGCCAGCAGCCCCCAGGGGACTAGCAATCAGCCCCAGCATTTT.

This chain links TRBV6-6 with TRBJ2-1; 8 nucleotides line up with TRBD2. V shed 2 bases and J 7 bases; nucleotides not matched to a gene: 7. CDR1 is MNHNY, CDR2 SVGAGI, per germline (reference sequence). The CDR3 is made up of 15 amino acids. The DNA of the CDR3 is TGTGCCAGCAGTTACGACGGGAGGGCCAGGAATGAGCAGTTCTTC. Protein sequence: CASSYDGRARNEQFF.

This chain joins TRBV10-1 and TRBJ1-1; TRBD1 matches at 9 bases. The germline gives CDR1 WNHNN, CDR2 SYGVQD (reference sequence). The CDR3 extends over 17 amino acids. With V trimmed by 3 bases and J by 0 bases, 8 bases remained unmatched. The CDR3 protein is CASSDPGQGVMNTEAFF. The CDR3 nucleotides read TGCGCCAGCAGTGATCCGGGACAGGGAGTAATGAACACTGAAGCTTTCTTT.

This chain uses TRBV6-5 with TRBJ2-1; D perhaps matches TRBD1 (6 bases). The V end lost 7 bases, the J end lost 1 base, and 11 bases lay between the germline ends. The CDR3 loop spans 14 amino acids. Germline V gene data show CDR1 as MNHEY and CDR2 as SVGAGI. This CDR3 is CASTPDSSYNEQFF. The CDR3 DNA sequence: TGTGCCAGCACCCCGGACAGTTCCTACAATGAGCAGTTCTTC.

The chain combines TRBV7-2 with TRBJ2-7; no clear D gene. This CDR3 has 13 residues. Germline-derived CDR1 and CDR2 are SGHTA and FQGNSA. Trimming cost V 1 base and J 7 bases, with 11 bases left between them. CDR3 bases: TGTGCCAGCAGCTTAGAGGGTCTGGGGGAGCAGTACTTC. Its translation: CASSLEGLGEQYF.

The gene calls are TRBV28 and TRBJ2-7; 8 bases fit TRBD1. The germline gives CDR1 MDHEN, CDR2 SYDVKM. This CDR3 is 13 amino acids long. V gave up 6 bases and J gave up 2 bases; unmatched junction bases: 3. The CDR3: CASSTRGPYEQYF. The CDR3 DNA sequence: TGTGCCAGCAGCACCAGGGGGCCCTACGAGCAGTACTTC.

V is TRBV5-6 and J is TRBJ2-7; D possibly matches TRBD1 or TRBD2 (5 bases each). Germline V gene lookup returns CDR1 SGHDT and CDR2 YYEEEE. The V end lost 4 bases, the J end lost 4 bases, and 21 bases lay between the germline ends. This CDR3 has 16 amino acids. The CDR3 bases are TGTGCCAGCAGCCCAGGGACCCAACAAGACCTTTACGAGCAGTACTTC. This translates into CASSPGTQQDLYEQYF.

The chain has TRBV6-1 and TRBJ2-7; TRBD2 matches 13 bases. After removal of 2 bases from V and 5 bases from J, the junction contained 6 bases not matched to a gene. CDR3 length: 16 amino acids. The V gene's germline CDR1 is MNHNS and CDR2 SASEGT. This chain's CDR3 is CASSESTSGRSHEQYF. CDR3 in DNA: TGTGCCAGCAGTGAATCGACTAGCGGGAGGAGCCACGAGCAGTACTTC.

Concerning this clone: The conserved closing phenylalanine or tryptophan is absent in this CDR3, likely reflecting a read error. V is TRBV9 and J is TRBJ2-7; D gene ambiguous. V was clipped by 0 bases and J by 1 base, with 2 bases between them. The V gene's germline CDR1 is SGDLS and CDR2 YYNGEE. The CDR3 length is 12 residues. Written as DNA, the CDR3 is TGTGCCAGCAGCGTAGGTTCCTACGAGCAGTACTTA. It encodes CASSVGSYEQYL.

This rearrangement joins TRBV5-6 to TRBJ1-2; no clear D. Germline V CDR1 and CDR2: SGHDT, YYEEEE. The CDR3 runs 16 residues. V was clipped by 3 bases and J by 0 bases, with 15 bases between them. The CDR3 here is CASSSETRRTNYGYTF. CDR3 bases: TGTGCCAGCAGCTCAGAGACACGAAGAACTAACTATGGCTACACCTTC.

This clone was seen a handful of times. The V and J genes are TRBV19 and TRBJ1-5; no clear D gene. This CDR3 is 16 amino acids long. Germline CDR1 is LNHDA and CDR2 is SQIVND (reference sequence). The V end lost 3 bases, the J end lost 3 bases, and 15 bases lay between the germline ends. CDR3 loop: CASSISTGFNNQPQHF. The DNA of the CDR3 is TGTGCCAGTAGTATCAGCACCGGATTTAACAATCAGCCCCAGCATTTT.

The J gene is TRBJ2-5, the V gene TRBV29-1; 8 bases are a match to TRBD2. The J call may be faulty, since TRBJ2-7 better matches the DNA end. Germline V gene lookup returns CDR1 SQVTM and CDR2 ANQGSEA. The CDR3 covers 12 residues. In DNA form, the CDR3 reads TGCAGCGTCTACGCGGGGGGCTACGAGCAGTACTTC. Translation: CSVYAGGYEQYF.

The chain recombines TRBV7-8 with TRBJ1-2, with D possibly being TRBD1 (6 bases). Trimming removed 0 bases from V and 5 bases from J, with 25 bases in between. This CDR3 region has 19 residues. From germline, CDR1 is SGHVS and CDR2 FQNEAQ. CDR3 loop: CASSLAGGQGPPSLYGYTF. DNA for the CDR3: TGTGCCAGCAGCTTAGCAGGGGGGCAGGGCCCACCTTCGTTATATGGCTACACCTTC.

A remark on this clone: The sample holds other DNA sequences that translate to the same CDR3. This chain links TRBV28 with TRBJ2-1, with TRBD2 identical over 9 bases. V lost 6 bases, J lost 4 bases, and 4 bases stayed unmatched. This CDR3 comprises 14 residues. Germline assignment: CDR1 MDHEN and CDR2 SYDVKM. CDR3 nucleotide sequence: TGTGCCAGCAGGGGGACTAGCTCGTACAATGAGCAGTTCTTC. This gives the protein CASRGTSSYNEQFF.

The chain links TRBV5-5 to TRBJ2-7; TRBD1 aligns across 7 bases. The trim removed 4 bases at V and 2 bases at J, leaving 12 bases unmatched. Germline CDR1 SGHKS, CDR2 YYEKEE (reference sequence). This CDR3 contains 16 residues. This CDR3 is CASSAGQALPTYEQYF. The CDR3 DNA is TGTGCCAGCAGCGCCGGACAGGCTTTACCAACCTACGAGCAGTACTTC.

CDR3 DNA sequence: TGCAGCGTTGTCGTGGGGCAGGGGGCTGGGGCAGATACGCAGTATTTT. This translates into CSVVVGQGAGADTQYF. The chain joins TRBV29-1 to TRBJ2-3; 8 nucleotides align to TRBD1. Unmatched junction bases numbered 13, after V lost 4 bases and J lost 4 bases. This CDR3 spans 16 amino acids. Germline V CDR1 and CDR2: SQVTM, ANQGSEA.

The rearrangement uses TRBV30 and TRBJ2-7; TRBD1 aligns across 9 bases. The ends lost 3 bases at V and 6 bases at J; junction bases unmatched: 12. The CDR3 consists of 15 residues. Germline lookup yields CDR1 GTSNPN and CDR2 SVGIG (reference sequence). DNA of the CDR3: TGTGCCTGGAGGGAGGGCGGACAGGGGATCGGCGAGCAGTACTTC. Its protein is CAWREGGQGIGEQYF.

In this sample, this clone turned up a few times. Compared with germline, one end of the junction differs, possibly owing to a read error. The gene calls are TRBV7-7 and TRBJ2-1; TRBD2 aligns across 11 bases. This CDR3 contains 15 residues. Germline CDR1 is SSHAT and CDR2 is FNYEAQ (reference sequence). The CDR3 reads CASSLVAGGRNEQFF. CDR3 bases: TGTGCTAGCAGCTTAGTAGCGGGAGGGCGCAATGAGCAGTTCTTC. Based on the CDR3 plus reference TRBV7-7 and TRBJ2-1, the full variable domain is GAGVSQSPRYKVTKRGQDVTLRCDPISSHATLYWYQQALGQGPEFLTYFNYEAQPDKSGLPSDRFSAERPEGSISTLTIQRTEQRDSAMYRCASSLVAGGRNEQFFGPGTRLTVL.

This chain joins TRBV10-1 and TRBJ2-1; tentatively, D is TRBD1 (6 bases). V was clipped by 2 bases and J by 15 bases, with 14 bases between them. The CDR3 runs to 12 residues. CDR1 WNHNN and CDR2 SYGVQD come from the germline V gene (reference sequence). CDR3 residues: CASSEQGLMAFF. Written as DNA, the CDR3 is TGCGCCAGCAGTGAGCAGGGGCTAATGGCGTTCTTC.

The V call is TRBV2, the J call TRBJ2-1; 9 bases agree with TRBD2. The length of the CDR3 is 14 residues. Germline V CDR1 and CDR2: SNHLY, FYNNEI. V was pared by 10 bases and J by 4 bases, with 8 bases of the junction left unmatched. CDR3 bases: TGTGCCACTAAAGGGGCGGGAGGGTACAATGAGCAGTTCTTC. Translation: CATKGAGGYNEQFF. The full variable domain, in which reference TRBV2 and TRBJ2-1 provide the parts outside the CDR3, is EPEVTQTPSHQVTQMGQEVILRCVPISNHLYFYWYRQILGQKVEFLVSFYNNEISEKSEIFDDQFSVERPDGSNFTLKIRSTKLEDSAMYFCATKGAGGYNEQFFGPGTRLTVL.

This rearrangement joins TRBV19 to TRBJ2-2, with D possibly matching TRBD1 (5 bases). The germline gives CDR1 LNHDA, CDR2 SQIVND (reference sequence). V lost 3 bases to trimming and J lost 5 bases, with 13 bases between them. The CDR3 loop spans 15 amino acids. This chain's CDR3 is CASSIVPTGTGELFF. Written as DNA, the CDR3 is TGTGCCAGTAGTATTGTTCCAACAGGTACCGGGGAGCTGTTTTTT. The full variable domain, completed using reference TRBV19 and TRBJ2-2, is DGGITQSPKYLFRKEGQNVTLSCEQNLNHDAMYWYRQDPGQGLRLIYYSQIVNDFQKGDIAEGYSVSREKKESFPLTVTSAQKNPTAFYLCASSIVPTGTGELFFGEGSRLTVL.

The CDR3 is CASSLEGQGGDTQYF. In DNA form, the CDR3 reads TGCGCCAGCAGCTTGGAAGGACAGGGCGGAGATACGCAGTATTTT. This sequence joins TRBV5-1 and TRBJ2-3; 8 bases match TRBD1. J lost 5 bases, V lost 0 bases, and 5 bases had no gene match. This CDR3 has 15 amino acids. Germline lookup yields CDR1 SGHRS and CDR2 YFSETQ.

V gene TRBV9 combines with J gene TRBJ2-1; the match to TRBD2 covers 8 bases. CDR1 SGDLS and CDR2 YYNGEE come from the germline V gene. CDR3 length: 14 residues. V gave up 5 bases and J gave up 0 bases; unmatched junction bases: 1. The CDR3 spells CASSTSGSYNEQFF. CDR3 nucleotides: TGTGCCAGCAGTACTAGCGGCTCCTACAATGAGCAGTTCTTC.

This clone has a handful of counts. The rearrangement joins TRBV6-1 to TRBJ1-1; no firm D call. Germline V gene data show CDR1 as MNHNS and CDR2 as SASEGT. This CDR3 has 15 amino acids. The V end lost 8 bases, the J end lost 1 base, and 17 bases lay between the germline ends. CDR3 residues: CASCARTVRNTEAFF. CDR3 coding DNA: TGTGCCAGCTGTGCTCGGACTGTTAGGAACACTGAAGCTTTCTTT.

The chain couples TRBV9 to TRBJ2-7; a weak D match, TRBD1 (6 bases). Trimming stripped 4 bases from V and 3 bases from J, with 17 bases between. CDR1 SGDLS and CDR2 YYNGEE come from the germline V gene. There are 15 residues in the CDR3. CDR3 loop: CASSRQEAEYYEQYF. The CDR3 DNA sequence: TGTGCCAGCAGCCGACAGGAGGCTGAGTACTACGAGCAGTACTTC. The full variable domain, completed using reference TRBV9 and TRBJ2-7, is DSGVTQTPKHLITATGQRVTLRCSPRSGDLSVYWYQQSLDQGLQFLIQYYNGEERAKGNILERFSAQQFPDLHSELNLSSLELGDSALYFCASSRQEAEYYEQYFGPGTRLTVT.

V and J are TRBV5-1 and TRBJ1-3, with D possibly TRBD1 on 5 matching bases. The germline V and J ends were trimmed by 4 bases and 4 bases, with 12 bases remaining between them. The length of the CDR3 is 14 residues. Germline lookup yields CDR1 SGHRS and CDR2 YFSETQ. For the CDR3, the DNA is TGCGCCAGCAGCCCCTTCGGGACCGGAAACACCATATATTTT. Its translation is CASSPFGTGNTIYF.

The CDR3 bases are TGTGCCAGCGGACGAGGGGGTAATTCACCCCTCCACTTT. Translated: CASGRGGNSPLHF. The chain combines TRBV7-9 with TRBJ1-6; possible D gene TRBD1, 6 bases. V lost 8 bases and J lost 6, with 11 bases in between. The germline CDR1 and CDR2 sequences are SEHNR and FQNEAQ (reference sequence). CDR3 size: 13 residues.

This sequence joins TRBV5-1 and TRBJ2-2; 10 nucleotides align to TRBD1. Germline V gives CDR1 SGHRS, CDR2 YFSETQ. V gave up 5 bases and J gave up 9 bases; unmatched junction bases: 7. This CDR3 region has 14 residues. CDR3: CASRGQGGSRELFF. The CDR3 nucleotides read TGCGCCAGCAGAGGACAGGGGGGTTCCAGGGAGCTGTTTTTT.